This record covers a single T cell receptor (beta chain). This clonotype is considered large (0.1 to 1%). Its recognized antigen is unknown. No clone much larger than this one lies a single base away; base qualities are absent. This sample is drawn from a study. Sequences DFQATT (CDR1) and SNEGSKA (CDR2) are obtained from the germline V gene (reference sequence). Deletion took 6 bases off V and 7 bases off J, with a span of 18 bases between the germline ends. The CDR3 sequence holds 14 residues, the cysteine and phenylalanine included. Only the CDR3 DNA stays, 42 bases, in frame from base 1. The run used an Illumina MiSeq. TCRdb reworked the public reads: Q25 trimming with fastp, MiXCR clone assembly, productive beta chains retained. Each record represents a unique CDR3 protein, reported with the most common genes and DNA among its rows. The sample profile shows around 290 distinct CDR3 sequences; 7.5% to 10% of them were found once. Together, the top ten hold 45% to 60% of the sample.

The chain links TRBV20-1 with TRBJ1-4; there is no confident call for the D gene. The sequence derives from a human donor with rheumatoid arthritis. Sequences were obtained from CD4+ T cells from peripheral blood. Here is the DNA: TGCAGTGCAAAGGACCGTGCGACGGTTGAAAAACTGTTTTTT. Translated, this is CSAKDRATVEKLFF.